This T cell receptor (beta chain) emerged from a study of blood T cell repertoires in COVID-19. Looking at the study overall: Sources were T cells, B-cell-depleted T cells, or PBMCs; the material itself was cDNA or gDNA.

Donors were grouped by their self-reported clinical history. CDR3 length: 13 residues. Trimming took 12 bases from V and 3 from J, leaving 16 bases between them. Germline CDR1 is KGHDR and CDR2 is SFDVKD. Method: immunoSEQ multiplex PCR; TCRdb's copy keeps in-frame clones and lacks some. This table holds over 250,000 clones, around 90% found once. This rearrangement joins TRBV24-1 to TRBJ1-1, with D possibly matching TRBD1 (6 bases). The origin of this receptor is a woman between 50 and 59 years old who had recovered from COVID-19. Input material: PBMCs or T cells enriched from blood (not recorded which). The CDR3 is CAAIGDKDTEAFF. CDR3 nucleotide sequence: TGTGCCGCCATCGGGGACAAAGACACTGAAGCTTTCTTT.